This passage covers 15 T cell receptor beta chains from one sample sequenced in a study of blood T cell repertoires in COVID-19. Using immunoSEQ multiplex PCR, the repertoire was profiled, and TCRdb retains in-frame clones only, with some absent. The sample includes a few hundred thousand clones, about 88% seen only once; the top ten take around 1.5%. The sequenced sample consisted of PBMCs or T cells enriched from blood (not recorded which). The origin of the receptors is a woman between 18 and 29 years old who had been exposed to COVID-19.

Only one count was recorded for this clone. This chain connects TRBV24-1 to TRBJ2-3; weak D call: TRBD2 (6 bases). V lost 3 bases and J lost 1, with 13 bases in between. CDR3 length equals 16 residues. The germline CDR1 and CDR2 sequences are KGHDR and SFDVKD. The CDR3, as DNA: TGTGCCACCAGTGATCCCGGACTACCTGGCACAGATACGCAGTATTTT. It translates to CATSDPGLPGTDTQYF.

The V and J genes are TRBV4-1 and TRBJ2-3; TRBD1 matches at 10 bases. This CDR3 is 17 amino acids long. Trimming removed 0 bases from V and 3 bases from J; junction bases left unmatched: 6. Germline V lookup: CDR1 MGHRA, CDR2 YSYEKL. The DNA of the CDR3 is TGCGCCAGCAGCCAAGACCGGACAGGGGGAAGGACAGATACGCAGTATTTT. As protein: CASSQDRTGGRTDTQYF.

The chain recombines TRBV3-1 (or the pseudogene TRBV3-2) with TRBJ1-6; no reliable D call. Trimming stripped 3 bases from V and 5 bases from J, with 5 bases between. Germline lookup yields CDR1 LGHDT and CDR2 YNNKEL (reference sequence). The CDR3 has 13 residues. CDR3: CASSQGDNSPLHF. The DNA for the CDR3 is TGTGCCAGCAGCCAGGGAGATAATTCACCCCTCCACTTT.

The chain recombines TRBV4-3 with TRBJ2-3; 8 bases are shared with TRBD2. Germline assignment: CDR1 LGHNA and CDR2 YSLEER. With V trimmed by 0 bases and J by 0 bases, 5 bases remained unmatched. The CDR3 has 17 amino acids. The CDR3 bases are TGCGCCAGCAGCCAAGACCTGCGGGGGGTTAGCACAGATACGCAGTATTTT. Translation gives CASSQDLRGVSTDTQYF.

The J gene is TRBJ2-1, the V gene TRBV28, with D tentatively TRBD2 (5 bases). CDR1 and CDR2 from the germline V gene are MDHEN and SYDVKM. This CDR3 has 13 amino acids. Trimming left V 10 bases short and J 0 bases short, with 10 bases between. CDR3 in DNA: TGTGCCATCTCCGGGGTCTCCTACAATGAGCAGTTCTTC. Its translation is CAISGVSYNEQFF.

The rearrangement uses TRBV18 and TRBJ2-7; TRBD2 matches 10 bases. Germline V gene data show CDR1 as KGHSH and CDR2 as LQKENI. Trimming at V came to 8 bases and at J to 5 bases, leaving 12 bases not matched to a gene. The CDR3 runs 15 residues. The CDR3 region is CASQQVASGSHEQYF. CDR3 in DNA: TGTGCCAGCCAACAGGTGGCTAGCGGGAGCCACGAGCAGTACTTC. Full variable domain (remainder filled in from reference TRBV18 and TRBJ2-7): NAGVMQNPRHLVRRRGQEARLRCSPMKGHSHVYWYRQLPEEGLKFMVYLQKENIIDESGMPKERFSAEFPKEGPSILRIQQVVRGDSAAYFCASQQVASGSHEQYFGPGTRLTVT.

The chain combines TRBV13 with TRBJ1-1; D gene unclear. Trimming took 1 base from V and 11 from J, leaving 11 bases between them. The CDR3 extends over 12 amino acids. Germline V gene data show CDR1 as PRHDT and CDR2 as FYEKMQ (reference sequence). In DNA, the CDR3 is TGTGCCAGCAGCTTAGCCGGGATGGGGGCTTTCTTT. This gives the protein CASSLAGMGAFF.

This clone was counted only a few times. This chain joins TRBV3-1 (or the pseudogene TRBV3-2) and TRBJ2-7, with 11 bases identical to TRBD1. This CDR3 contains 16 residues. V lost 1 base, J lost 1 base, and 3 bases stayed unmatched. Looked up from germline, CDR1 is LGHDT and CDR2 is YNNKEL (reference sequence). The CDR3: CASSQGTGGFSYEQYF. The CDR3, as DNA: TGTGCCAGCAGCCAAGGGACAGGGGGCTTTTCCTACGAGCAGTACTTC.

J is TRBJ2-1 and V is TRBV6-2 or TRBV6-3; weak D call: TRBD2 (6 bases). The germline V gene encodes CDR1 MNHEY and CDR2 SVGEGT. V lost 0 bases to trimming and J lost 0 bases, with 6 bases between them. The CDR3 sequence is 15 residues long. Here the CDR3 DNA reads TGTGCCAGCAGTTACTCCGGGGGCTCCTACAATGAGCAGTTCTTC. This codes for CASSYSGGSYNEQFF.

CDR3 protein: CASSPGAGGNTEAFF. CDR3 nucleotide sequence: TGTGCCAGCAGCCCCGGGGCCGGGGGGAACACTGAAGCTTTCTTT. The chain is built from TRBV7-9 and TRBJ1-1; perhaps TRBD1 as D (5 bases). The CDR3 runs to 15 residues. Germline CDR1 reads SEHNR; CDR2 reads FQNEAQ (reference sequence). Between the trimmed V and J ends, which lost 5 bases and 1 base, there was a span of 14 bases.

The CDR3 bases are TGCAGCGTTGAGACAGGGATCAATCAGCCCCAGCATTTT. It codes for CSVETGINQPQHF. This chain uses TRBV29-1 with TRBJ1-5, with 7 bases lining up with TRBD1. V shed 3 bases, J shed 3 bases, and the junction held 2 bases outside the gene matches. This CDR3 comprises 13 residues. From germline, CDR1 is SQVTM and CDR2 ANQGSEA.

The chain is built from TRBV9 and TRBJ1-4; D remains ambiguous. Germline-derived CDR1 and CDR2 are SGDLS and YYNGEE. Trimming stripped 4 bases from V and 8 bases from J, with 15 bases between. The CDR3 covers 14 residues. CDR3 in DNA: TGTGCCAGCAGCCCCCCCGGGGAGGAGGAAAAACTGTTTTTT. Translation gives CASSPPGEEEKLFF.

This chain joins TRBV19 and TRBJ2-2, with 9 bases that match TRBD2. The CDR3 runs to 15 residues. V dropped 4 bases and J dropped 3; count of bases not matched to a gene: 3. CDR1 and CDR2 (germline): LNHDA, SQIVND (reference sequence). CDR3 in DNA: TGTGCCAGTAGTAGCGGGGGGGTCGACACCGGGGAGCTGTTTTTT. This codes for CASSSGGVDTGELFF.

The V and J genes are TRBV6-5 and TRBJ1-6; TRBD1 matches 7 bases. Germline CDR1 is MNHEY and CDR2 is SVGAGI. Trimming removed 8 bases from V and 6 bases from J; junction bases left unmatched: 7. This CDR3 contains 14 residues. The CDR3 loop reads CASGVQGTNSPLHF. CDR3 DNA: TGTGCCAGCGGCGTACAGGGGACTAATTCACCCCTCCACTTT.

V gene TRBV7-2 combines with J gene TRBJ2-2, with D tentatively TRBD2 (6 bases). V lost 4 bases and J lost 4, with 10 bases in between. Germline CDR1 and CDR2: SGHTA and FQGNSA. This CDR3 is built from 14 residues. This CDR3 is CASSSVGGTGELFF. For the CDR3, the DNA is TGTGCCAGCAGCTCAGTGGGGGGCACCGGGGAGCTGTTTTTT.